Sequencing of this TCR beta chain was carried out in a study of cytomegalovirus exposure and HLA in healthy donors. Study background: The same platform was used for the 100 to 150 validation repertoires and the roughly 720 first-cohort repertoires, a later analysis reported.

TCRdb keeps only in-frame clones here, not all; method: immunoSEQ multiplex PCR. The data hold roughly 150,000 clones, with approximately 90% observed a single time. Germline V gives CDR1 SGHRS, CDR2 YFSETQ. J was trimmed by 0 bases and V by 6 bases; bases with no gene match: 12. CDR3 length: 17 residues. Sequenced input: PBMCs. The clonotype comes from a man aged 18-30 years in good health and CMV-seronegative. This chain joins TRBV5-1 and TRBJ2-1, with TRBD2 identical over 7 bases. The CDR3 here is CASILFPSGGSYNEQFF. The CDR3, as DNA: TGCGCCAGCATCCTGTTCCCCTCGGGGGGCTCCTACAATGAGCAGTTCTTC.